The clone carrying this TCR beta chain has more than one count but fewer than ten. The sample belongs to a study of blood T cells in healthy people across ages. Sample-barcoded 5' priming and a J-beta primer mix drove a second PCR of about 6 to 12 cycles. TCRdb re-called the 5' RACE reads with MiXCR, one entry per CDR3 protein. The table includes 650,000 to 800,000 distinct CDR3 sequences, about 42% detected once. Germline lookup yields CDR1 MNHNY and CDR2 SVGAGI (reference sequence). Trimming at V came to 8 bases and at J to 8 bases, leaving 11 bases not matched to a gene. The CDR3 sequence is 14 residues long.

The sample consisted of blood. The TCR originated in a man in his 60s in good health. The rearrangement uses TRBV6-6 and TRBJ2-1; 8 bases agree with TRBD2. The CDR3 region is CASSHRGGLHEQFF. CDR3 sequence (DNA): TGTGCCAGCTCCCATCGGGGGGGGCTCCATGAGCAGTTCTTC.